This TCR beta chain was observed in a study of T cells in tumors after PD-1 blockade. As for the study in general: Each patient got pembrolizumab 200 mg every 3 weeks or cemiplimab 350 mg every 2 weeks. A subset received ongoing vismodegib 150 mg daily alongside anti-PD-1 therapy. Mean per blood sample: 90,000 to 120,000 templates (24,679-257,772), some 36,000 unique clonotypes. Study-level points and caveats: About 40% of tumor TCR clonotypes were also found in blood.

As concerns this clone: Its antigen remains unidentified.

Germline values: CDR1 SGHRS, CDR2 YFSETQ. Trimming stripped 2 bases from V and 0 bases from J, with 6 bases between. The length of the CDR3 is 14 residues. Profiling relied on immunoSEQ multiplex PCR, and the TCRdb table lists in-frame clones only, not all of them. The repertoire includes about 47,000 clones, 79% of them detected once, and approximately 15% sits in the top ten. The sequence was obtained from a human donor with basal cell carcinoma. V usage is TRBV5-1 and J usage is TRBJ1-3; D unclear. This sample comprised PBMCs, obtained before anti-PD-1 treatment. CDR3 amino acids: CASSFGDSGNTIYF. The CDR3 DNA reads TGCGCCAGCAGCTTTGGGGACTCTGGAAACACCATATATTTT. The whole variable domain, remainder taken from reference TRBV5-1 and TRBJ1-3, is KAGVTQTPRYLIKTRGQQVTLSCSPISGHRSVSWYQQTPGQGLQFLFEYFSETQRNKGNFPGRFSGRQFSNSRSEMNVSTLELGDSALYLCASSFGDSGNTIYFGEGSWLTVV.